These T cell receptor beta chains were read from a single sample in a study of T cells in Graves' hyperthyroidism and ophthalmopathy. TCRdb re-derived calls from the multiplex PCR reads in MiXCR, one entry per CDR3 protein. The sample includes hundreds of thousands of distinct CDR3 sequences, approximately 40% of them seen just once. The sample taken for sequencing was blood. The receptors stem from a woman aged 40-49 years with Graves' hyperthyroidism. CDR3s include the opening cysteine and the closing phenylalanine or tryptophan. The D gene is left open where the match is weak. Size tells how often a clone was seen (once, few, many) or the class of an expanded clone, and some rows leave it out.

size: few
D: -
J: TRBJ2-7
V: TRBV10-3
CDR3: CAISGAAEGVSYEQYF
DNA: TGTGCCATCAGCGGGGCAGCCGAGGGGGTCTCCTACGAGCAGTACTTC

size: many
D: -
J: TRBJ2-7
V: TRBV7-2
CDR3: CASSPGSVYEQYF
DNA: TGTGCCAGCAGCCCCGGATCCGTATACGAGCAGTACTTC

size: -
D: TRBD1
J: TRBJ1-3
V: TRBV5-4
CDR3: CASSPGQGGSGNTIYF
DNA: TGTGCCAGCAGCCCGGGACAGGGAGGCTCTGGAAACACCATATATTTT

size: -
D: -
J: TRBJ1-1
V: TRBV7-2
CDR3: CASSLRSGPTEAFF
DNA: TGCGCCAGCAGCCTCCGGTCTGGGCCCACTGAAGCTTTCTTT

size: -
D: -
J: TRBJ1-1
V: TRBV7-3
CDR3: CASSRGRIRNTEAFF
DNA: TGTGCCAGCAGCCGGGGGCGGATTAGGAACACTGAAGCTTTCTTT

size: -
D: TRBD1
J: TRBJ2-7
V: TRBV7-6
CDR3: CASSSGTGSTYEQYF
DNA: TGTGCCAGCAGCTCCGGGACAGGGAGCACCTACGAGCAGTACTTC

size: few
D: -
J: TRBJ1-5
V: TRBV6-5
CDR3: CASSYSGGPDGLAYQPQHF
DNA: TGTGCCAGCAGTTACTCGGGGGGTCCGGACGGCCTAGCCTATCAGCCCCAGCATTTT

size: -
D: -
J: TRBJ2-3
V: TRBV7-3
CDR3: CASSLGQITDTQYF
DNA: TGTGCCAGCAGCTTAGGACAGATCACAGATACGCAGTATTTT

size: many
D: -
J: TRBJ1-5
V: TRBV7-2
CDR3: CASSLMGQAQPQHF
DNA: TGTGCCAGCAGCTTAATGGGGCAGGCGCAGCCCCAGCATTTT

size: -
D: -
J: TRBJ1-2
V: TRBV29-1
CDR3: CSVDDGGDNYGYTF
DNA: TGCAGCGTTGACGACGGGGGGGATAACTATGGCTACACCTTC

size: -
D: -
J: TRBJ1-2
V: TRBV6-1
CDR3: CASCMDGAYGYTF
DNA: TGTGCCAGCTGTATGGACGGAGCCTATGGCTACACCTTC

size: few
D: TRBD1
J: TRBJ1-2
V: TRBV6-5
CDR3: CASSAYRGNYGYTF
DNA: TGTGCCAGCAGTGCCTACAGGGGGAACTATGGCTACACCTTC

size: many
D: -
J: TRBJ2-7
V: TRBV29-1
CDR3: CSVASGLRLSEQYF
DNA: TGCAGCGTTGCTTCGGGACTGCGTCTTAGCGAGCAGTACTTC

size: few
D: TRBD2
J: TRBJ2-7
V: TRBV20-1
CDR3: CSAIGLGEYEQYF
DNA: TGCAGTGCTATAGGACTAGGAGAGTACGAGCAGTACTTC

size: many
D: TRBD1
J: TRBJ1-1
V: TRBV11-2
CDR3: CASSTQTGGTEAFF
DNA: TGTGCCAGCAGCACACAAACAGGGGGGACTGAAGCTTTCTTT

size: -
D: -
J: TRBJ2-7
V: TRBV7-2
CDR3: CASSLGRGSTFRAGQYF
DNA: TGTGCCAGCAGCTTAGGTAGGGGCAGCACATTTCGAGCTGGGCAGTACTTC

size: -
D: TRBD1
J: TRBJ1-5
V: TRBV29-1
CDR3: CSVVPGQGDQPQHF
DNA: TGCAGCGTAGTTCCGGGACAGGGTGATCAGCCCCAGCATTTT

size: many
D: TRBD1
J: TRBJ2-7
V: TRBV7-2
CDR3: CASSSWGQISSYEQYF
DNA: TGTGCCAGCAGCTCCTGGGGACAGATCAGCTCCTACGAGCAGTACTTC

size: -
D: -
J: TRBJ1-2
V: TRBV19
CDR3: CASKETEPYGYTF
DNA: TGTGCCAGTAAGGAGACGGAACCCTATGGCTACACCTTC

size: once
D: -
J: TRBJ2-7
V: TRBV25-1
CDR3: CAISTSGRAYEQYF
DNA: TGTGCCATCAGTACATCGGGACGGGCCTACGAGCAGTACTTC

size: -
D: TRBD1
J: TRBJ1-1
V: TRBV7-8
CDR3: CASSLGSRRGPLNTEAFF
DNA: TGTGCCAGCAGCTTAGGTTCAAGGAGGGGGCCTTTGAACACTGAAGCTTTCTTT

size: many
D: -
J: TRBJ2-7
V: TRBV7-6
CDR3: CASSLEWGYEQYF
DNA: TGTGCCAGCAGCTTAGAGTGGGGCTACGAGCAGTACTTC

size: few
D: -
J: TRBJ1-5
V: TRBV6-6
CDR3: CASRKEWEPQHF
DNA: TGTGCCAGCAGGAAGGAATGGGAGCCCCAGCATTTT

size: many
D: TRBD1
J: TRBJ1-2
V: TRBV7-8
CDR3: CASSLSPRGAAGYTF
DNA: TGTGCCAGCAGCTTATCCCCCAGGGGGGCCGCTGGCTACACCTTC

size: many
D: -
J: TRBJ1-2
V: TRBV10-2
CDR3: CASSMFGGASGGYTF
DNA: TGCGCCAGCAGTATGTTTGGGGGCGCAAGTGGTGGCTACACCTTC

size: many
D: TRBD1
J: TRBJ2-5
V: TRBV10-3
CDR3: CAISSQGDSQETQYF
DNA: TGTGCCATCAGTTCACAGGGGGACAGTCAAGAGACCCAGTACTTC

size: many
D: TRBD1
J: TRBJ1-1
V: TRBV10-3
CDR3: CAISESDRGLGTEAFF
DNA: TGTGCCATCAGTGAGTCTGACAGGGGGCTGGGCACTGAAGCTTTCTTT

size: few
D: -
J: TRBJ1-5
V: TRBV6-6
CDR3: CASSYSISSSGNQPQHF
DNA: TGTGCCAGCAGTTACTCGATATCCTCTTCAGGGAATCAGCCCCAGCATTTT

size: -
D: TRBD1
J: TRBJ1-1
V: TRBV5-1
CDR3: CASSLEGTGGREAFF
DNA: TGCGCCAGCAGCTTGGAGGGGACAGGGGGGAGGGAAGCTTTCTTT

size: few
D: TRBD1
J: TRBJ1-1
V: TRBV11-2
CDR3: CASSLYRGHTEAFF
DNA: TGTGCCAGCAGCTTATATAGGGGGCACACTGAAGCTTTCTTT

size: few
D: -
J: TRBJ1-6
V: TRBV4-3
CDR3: CASSQVVNNSPLHF
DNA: TGCGCCAGCAGCCAAGTTGTGAATAATTCACCCCTCCACTTT

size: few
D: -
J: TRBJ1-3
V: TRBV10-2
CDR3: CASSYSLFSSGNTIYF
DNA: TGTGCCAGCAGTTACTCCCTTTTTAGCTCTGGAAACACCATATATTTT

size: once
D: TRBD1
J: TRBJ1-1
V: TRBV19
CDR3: CASSMDRDGDEAFF
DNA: TGTGCCAGTAGTATGGACAGGGACGGTGATGAAGCTTTCTTT

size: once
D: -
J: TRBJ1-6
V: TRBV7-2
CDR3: CASSGGANGSPLHF
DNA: TGTGCCAGCAGCGGGGGGGCCAATGGGTCACCCCTCCACTTT

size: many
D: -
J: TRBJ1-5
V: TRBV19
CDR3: CASSIMWSFAQPQHF
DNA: TGTGCCAGTAGTATCATGTGGTCGTTCGCTCAGCCCCAGCATTTT

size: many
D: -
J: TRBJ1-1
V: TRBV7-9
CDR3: CASSPGDTRVNTEAFF
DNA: TGTGCCAGCAGCCCCGGGGACACGCGCGTTAACACTGAAGCTTTCTTT

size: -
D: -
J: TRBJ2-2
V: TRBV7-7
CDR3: CASSHRTEGTGELFF
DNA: TGTGCTAGCAGCCACCGGACCGAGGGCACCGGGGAGCTGTTTTTT

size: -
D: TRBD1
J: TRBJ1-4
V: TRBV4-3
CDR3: CASGLRQGPEKLFF
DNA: TGCGCCAGCGGCCTTAGACAGGGGCCTGAAAAACTGTTTTTT

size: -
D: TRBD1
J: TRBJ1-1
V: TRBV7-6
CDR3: CASSPLTGGLYTEAFF
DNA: TGTGCCAGCAGCCCTCTGACAGGGGGCCTTTACACTGAAGCTTTCTTT

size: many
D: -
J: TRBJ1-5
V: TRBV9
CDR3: CASSVGLGAQPQHF
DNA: TGTGCCAGCAGCGTAGGACTGGGGGCTCAGCCCCAGCATTTT

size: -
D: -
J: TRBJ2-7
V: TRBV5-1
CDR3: CASSLLGSRDEQYF
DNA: TGCGCCAGCAGCTTGCTTGGCAGTAGGGACGAGCAGTACTTC

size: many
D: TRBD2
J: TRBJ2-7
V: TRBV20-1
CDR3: CSARDMGLAGNHYEQYF
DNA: TGCAGTGCTAGAGATATGGGACTAGCGGGAAACCACTACGAGCAGTACTTC

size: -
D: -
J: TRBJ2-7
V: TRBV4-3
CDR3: CASSAVWGSEQYF
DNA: TGCGCCAGCAGCGCAGTGTGGGGATCCGAGCAGTACTTC

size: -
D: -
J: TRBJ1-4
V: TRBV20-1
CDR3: CSAEAGYGNEKLFF
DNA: TGCAGTGCCGAAGCGGGGTATGGTAATGAAAAACTGTTTTTT

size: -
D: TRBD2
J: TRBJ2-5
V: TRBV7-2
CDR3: CASTPGTRRDTQYF
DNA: TGTGCCAGCACCCCGGGGACTAGAAGGGATACGCAGTACTTC

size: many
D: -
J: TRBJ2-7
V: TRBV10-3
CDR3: CAISESQHEQYF
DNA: TGTGCCATCAGTGAGTCCCAGCACGAGCAGTACTTC

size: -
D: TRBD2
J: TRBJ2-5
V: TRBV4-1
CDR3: CASSQGLADQETQYF
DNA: TGCGCCAGCAGCCAAGGACTAGCGGACCAAGAGACCCAGTACTTC

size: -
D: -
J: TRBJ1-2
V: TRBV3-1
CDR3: CASSQGIVYGHTF
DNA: TGTGCCAGCAGCCAAGGGATTGTGTATGGCCACACCTTC

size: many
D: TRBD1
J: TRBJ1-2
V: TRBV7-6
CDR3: CASSPAGTGVFWF
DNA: TGTGCCAGCAGCCCCGCCGGGACAGGGGTCTTTTGGTTC

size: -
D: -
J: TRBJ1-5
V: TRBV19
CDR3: CASSPTRAYGSDQPQHF
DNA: TGTGCCAGTAGTCCTACTAGGGCTTACGGCTCCGATCAGCCCCAGCATTTT